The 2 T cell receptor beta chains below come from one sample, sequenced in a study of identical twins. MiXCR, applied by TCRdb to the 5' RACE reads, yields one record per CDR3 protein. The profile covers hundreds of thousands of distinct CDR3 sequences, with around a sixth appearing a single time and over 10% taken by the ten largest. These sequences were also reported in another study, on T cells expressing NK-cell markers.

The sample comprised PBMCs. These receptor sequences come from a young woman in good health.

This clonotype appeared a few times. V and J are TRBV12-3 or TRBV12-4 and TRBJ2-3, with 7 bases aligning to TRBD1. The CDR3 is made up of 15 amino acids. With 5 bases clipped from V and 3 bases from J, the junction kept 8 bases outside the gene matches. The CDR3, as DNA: TGTGCCAGCAGTGGCGACGGGACAGTGACAGATACGCAGTATTTT. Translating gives CASSGDGTVTDTQYF.

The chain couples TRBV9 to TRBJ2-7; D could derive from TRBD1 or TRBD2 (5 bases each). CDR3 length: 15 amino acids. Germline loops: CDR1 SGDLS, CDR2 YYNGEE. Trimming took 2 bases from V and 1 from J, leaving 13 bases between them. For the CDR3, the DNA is TGTGCCAGCAGCGTGGCCGGGACGGTATCCTACGAGCAGTACTTC. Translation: CASSVAGTVSYEQYF. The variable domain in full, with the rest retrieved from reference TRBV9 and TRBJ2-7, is DSGVTQTPKHLITATGQRVTLRCSPRSGDLSVYWYQQSLDQGLQFLIQYYNGEERAKGNILERFSAQQFPDLHSELNLSSLELGDSALYFCASSVAGTVSYEQYFGPGTRLTVT.